This T cell receptor (beta chain) was recorded in a study of shared clonotypes between healthy human individuals. After removal of 4 bases from V and 1 base from J, the junction contained 13 bases not matched to a gene. Germline loops: CDR1 MNHNS, CDR2 SASEGT. The CDR3 has 19 residues. Study-level results: Having only a few donors restricted how much genetic and exposure-history diversity was captured. About 5% of naive CD4 clonotypes were shared across four donors.

Concerning this clone itself: Its cognate antigen is unknown.

Sequencing used immunoSEQ multiplex PCR; TCRdb keeps in-frame clones, though not all of them. The table has about 610,000 clones, 95% to 97% seen once. CD45RO-negative CD8 cells positively selected for CCR7 made up the naive population, which excluded terminally differentiated effector memory CD45RA+ cells. Healthy HIV-negative adults with no recent acute infections or vaccinations were recruited as donors. The sample taken for sequencing was naive CD8+ T cells sorted from blood. This clonotype was sampled from a woman in her twenties or thirties in good health. The J gene is TRBJ2-7, the V gene TRBV6-1; 13 nucleotides align to TRBD2. The CDR3 DNA sequence: TGTGCCAGCAGTGTCCTAGGACTAGCGGGAGTTGGTGGGTCCTACGAGCAGTACTTC. The encoded protein is CASSVLGLAGVGGSYEQYF.